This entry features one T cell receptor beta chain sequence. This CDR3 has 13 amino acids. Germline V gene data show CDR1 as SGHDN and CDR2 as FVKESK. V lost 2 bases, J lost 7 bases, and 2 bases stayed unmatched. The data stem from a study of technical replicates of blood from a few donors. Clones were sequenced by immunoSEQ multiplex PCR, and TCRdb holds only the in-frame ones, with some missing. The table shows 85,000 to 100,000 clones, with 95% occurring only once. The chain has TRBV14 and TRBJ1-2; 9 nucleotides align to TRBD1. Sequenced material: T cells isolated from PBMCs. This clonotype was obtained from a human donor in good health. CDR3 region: CASSQQTGGGYTF. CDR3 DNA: TGTGCCAGCAGCCAACAGACAGGGGGTGGCTACACCTTC.